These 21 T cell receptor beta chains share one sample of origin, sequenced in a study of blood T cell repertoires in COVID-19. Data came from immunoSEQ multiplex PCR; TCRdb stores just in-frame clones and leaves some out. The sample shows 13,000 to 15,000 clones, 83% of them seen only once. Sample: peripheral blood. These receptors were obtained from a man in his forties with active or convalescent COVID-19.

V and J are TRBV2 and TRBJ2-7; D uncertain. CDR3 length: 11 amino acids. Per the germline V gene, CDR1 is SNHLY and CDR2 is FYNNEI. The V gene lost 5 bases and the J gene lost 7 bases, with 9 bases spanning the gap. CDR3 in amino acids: CASSYQLEQYF. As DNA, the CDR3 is TGTGCCAGCAGTTACCAACTAGAGCAGTACTTC.

In nucleotides, the CDR3 is TGTGCCAGTCGCGACAGGCGAGGGGGCTACAATGAGCAGTTCTTC. Amino acids: CASRDRRGGYNEQFF. J is TRBJ2-1 and V is TRBV19, with D possibly TRBD1 on 6 matching bases. CDR1 and CDR2 from the germline V gene are LNHDA and SQIVND (reference sequence). V shed 8 bases and J shed 3 bases, with 17 bases lying between them. The length of the CDR3 is 15 residues. The full variable domain, with the rest looked up from reference TRBV19 and TRBJ2-1, is DGGITQSPKYLFRKEGQNVTLSCEQNLNHDAMYWYRQDPGQGLRLIYYSQIVNDFQKGDIAEGYSVSREKKESFPLTVTSAQKNPTAFYLCASRDRRGGYNEQFFGPGTRLTVL.

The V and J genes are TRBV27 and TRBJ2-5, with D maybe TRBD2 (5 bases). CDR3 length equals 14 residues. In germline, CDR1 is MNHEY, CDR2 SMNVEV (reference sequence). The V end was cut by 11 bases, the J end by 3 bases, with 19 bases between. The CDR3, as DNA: TGTGCCCGTCCCGCTAGCAAAAGGGAAGAGACCCAGTACTTC. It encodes CARPASKREETQYF.

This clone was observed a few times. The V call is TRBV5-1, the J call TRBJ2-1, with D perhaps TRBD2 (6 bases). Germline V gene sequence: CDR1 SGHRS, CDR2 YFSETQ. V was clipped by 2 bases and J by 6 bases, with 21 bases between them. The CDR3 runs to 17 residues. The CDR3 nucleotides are TGCGCCAGCAGCTTTCCCAGCGGGCTCCCCGTGGGCAATGAGCAGTTCTTC. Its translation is CASSFPSGLPVGNEQFF.

CDR3 sequence reads: CASSRLRDSYEQYF. CDR3 in DNA: TGTGCCAGCAGCCGCTTGAGGGACTCCTACGAGCAGTACTTC. This chain uses TRBV9 with TRBJ2-7; tentative D call: TRBD2 (5 bases). The length of the CDR3 is 14 residues. Trimming took off 4 bases at V and 0 bases at J, with 11 bases between the two ends. Germline V gene lookup returns CDR1 SGDLS and CDR2 YYNGEE.

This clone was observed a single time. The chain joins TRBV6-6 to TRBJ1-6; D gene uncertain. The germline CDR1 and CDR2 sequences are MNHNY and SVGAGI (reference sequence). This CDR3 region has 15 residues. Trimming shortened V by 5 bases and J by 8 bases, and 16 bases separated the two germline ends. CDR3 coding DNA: TGTGCCAGCAGTCCCCTCACGGGATTTGATTCACCCCTCCACTTT. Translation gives CASSPLTGFDSPLHF.

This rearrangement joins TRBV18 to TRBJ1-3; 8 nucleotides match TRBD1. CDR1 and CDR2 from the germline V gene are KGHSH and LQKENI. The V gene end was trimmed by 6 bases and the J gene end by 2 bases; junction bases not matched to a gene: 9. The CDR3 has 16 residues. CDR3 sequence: CASSLEETGAGNTIYF. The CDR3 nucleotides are TGTGCCAGCTCGCTCGAGGAGACAGGGGCTGGAAACACCATATATTTT.

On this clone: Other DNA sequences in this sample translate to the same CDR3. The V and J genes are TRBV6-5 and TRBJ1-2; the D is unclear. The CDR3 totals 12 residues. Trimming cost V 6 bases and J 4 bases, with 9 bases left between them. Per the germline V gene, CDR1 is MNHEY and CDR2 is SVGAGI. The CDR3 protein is CASSSTSYGYTF. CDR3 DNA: TGTGCCAGCAGCTCAACAAGCTATGGCTACACCTTC.

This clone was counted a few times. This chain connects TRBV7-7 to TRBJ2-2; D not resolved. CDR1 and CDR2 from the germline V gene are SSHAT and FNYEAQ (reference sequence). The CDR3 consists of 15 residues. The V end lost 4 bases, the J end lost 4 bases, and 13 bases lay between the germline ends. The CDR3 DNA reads TGTGCCAGCAGCTCCCTTCAGACTGTCACCGGGGAGCTGTTTTTT. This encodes CASSSLQTVTGELFF.

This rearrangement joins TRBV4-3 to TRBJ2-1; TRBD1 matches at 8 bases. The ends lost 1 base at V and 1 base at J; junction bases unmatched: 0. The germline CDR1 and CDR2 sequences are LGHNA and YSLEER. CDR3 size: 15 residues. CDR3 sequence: CASSQGTGSYNEQFF. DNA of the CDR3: TGCGCCAGCAGCCAAGGGACAGGGTCCTACAATGAGCAGTTCTTC.

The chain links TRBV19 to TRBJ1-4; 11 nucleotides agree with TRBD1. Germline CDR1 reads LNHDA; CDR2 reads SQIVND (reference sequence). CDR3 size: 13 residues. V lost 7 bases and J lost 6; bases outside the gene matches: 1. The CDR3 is CASTGQGDEKLFF. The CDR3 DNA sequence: TGTGCCAGTACGGGACAGGGGGATGAAAAACTGTTTTTT.

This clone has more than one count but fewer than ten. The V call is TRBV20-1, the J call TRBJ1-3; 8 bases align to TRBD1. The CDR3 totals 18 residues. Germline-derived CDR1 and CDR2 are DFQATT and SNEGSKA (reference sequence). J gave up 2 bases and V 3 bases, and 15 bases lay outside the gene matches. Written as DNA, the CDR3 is TGCAGTGCTAGTGACATGTCCTCTCCGACAGGGGCTGGAAACACCATATATTTT. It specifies CSASDMSSPTGAGNTIYF.

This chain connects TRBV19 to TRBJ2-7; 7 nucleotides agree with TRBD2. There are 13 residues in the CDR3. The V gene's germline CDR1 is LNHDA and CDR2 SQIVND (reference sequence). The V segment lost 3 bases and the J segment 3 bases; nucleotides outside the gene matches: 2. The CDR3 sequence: CASSMGGDYEQYF. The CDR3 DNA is TGTGCCAGTAGTATGGGGGGGGACTACGAGCAGTACTTC.

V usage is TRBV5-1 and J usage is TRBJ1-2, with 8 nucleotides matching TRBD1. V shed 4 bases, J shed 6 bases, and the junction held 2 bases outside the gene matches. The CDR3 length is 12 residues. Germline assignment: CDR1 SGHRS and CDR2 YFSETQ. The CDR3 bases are TGCGCCAGCAGCCAACAGGGGGATGGCTACACCTTC. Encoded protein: CASSQQGDGYTF.

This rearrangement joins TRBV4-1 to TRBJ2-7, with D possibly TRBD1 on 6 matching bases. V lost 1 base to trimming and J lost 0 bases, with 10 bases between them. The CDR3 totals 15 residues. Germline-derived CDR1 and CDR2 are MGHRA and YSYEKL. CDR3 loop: CASSQADSFSYEQYF. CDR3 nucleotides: TGCGCCAGCAGCCAAGCGGACAGTTTCTCCTACGAGCAGTACTTC.

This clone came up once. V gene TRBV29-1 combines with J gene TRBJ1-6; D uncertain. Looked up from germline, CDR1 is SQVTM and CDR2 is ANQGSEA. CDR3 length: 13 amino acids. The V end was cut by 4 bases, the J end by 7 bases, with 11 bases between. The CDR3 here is CSVGPGANSPLHF. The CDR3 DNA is TGCAGCGTTGGGCCAGGCGCGAATTCACCCCTCCACTTT.

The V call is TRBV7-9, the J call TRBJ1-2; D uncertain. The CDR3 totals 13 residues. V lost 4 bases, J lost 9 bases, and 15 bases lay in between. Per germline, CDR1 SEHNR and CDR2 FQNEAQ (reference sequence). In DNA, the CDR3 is TGTGCCAGCAGCTCGACGGGTCCAAGGAGCTACACCTTC. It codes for CASSSTGPRSYTF.

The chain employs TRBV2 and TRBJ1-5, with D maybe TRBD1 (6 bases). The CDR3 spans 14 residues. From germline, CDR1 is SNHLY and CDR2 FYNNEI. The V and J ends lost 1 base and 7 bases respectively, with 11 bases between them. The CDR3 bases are TGTGCCAGCAGTGAAGTACAGGGTGGGCAGCCCCAGCATTTT. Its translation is CASSEVQGGQPQHF. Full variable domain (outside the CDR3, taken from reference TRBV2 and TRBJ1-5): EPEVTQTPSHQVTQMGQEVILRCVPISNHLYFYWYRQILGQKVEFLVSFYNNEISEKSEIFDDQFSVERPDGSNFTLKIRSTKLEDSAMYFCASSEVQGGQPQHFGDGTRLSIL.

DNA for the CDR3: TGTGCCAGCACCAACTTGGCGGGGGGCTGGGATACGCAGTATTTT. The encoded protein is CASTNLAGGWDTQYF. This sequence joins TRBV2 and TRBJ2-3; 8 bases are shared with TRBD2. V was clipped by 7 bases and J by 6 bases; unmatched bases: 12. The CDR3 length is 15 residues. Germline CDR1 is SNHLY and CDR2 is FYNNEI.

The CDR3 bases are TGTGCCATCAGTACATCGACGGACTTTAACTATGGCTACACCTTC. Encoded protein: CAISTSTDFNYGYTF. The chain uses TRBV10-3 and TRBJ1-2, with unresolved D. This CDR3 region has 15 residues. The V gene lost 5 bases and the J gene lost 1 base, with 14 bases spanning the gap. CDR1 and CDR2 from the germline V gene are ENHRY and SYGVKD.

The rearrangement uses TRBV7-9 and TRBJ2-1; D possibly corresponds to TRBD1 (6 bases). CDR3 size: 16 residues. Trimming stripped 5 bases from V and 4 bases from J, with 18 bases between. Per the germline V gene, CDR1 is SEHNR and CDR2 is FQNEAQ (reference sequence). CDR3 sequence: CASSPDAGTFYNEQFF. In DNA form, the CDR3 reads TGTGCCAGCAGCCCGGATGCCGGGACATTTTACAATGAGCAGTTCTTC.